This T cell receptor beta chain was profiled in a study of T cell responses to AZD1222 COVID-19 vaccine. V gave up 7 bases and J gave up 3 bases, with 15 bases separating them. The CDR3 loop spans 14 amino acids. Germline CDR1 LNHDA, CDR2 SQIVND (reference sequence). TCRdb keeps only in-frame clones here, not all; method: immunoSEQ multiplex PCR. This sample yields under 90,000 clones, of which about 80% are seen a single time; roughly 1.3% belongs to the top ten. The genes are TRBV19 and TRBJ1-2; D gene unclear. The sequencing here drew on peripheral blood, taken 28 days after the second AZD1222 dose. The receptor was derived from an adult who received the AZD1222 COVID-19 vaccine. DNA of the CDR3: TGTGCCAGTAAGGTTGGGATTGGGGACTATGGCTACACCTTC. Its protein is CASKVGIGDYGYTF.